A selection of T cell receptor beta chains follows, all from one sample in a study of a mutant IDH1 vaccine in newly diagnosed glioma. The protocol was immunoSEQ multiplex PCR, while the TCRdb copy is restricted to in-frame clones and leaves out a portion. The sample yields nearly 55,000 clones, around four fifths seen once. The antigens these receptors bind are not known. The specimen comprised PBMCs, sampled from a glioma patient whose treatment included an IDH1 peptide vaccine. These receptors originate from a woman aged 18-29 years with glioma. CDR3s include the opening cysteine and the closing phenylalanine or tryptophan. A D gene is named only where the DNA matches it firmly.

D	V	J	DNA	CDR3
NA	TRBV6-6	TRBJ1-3	TGTGCCAGCATTAAGACAGATGGAAACACCATATATTTT	CASIKTDGNTIYF
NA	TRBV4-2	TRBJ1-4	TGTGCCAGCAGCCAAGATGCAGGGAGTGAAAAACTGTTTTTT	CASSQDAGSEKLFF
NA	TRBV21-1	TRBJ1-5	TGTGCCAGCAGCAAATGGCCAGCCGGACGGTGGCAGGGTGTACAGCCCCAGCATTTT	CASSKWPAGRWQGVQPQHF
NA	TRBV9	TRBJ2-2	TGTGCCAGCAGTGAAAGGGGGGCAGGCACCGGGGAGCTGTTTTTT	CASSERGAGTGELFF
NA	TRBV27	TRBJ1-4	TGTGCCAGCAGGGGGACGGCCAGAAATGAAAAACTGTTTTTT	CASRGTARNEKLFF
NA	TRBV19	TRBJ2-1	TGTGCCAGTAGCGCCAATGAGCAGTTCTTC	CASSANEQFF
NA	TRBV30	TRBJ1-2	TGTGCCTGGAAGGAAGGAGCCGTCCATGGCTACACCTTC	CAWKEGAVHGYTF
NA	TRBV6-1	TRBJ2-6	TGTGCCAGCAGTGAAGGGGGCAGTAACTCTGGGGCCAACGTCCTGACTTTC	CASSEGGSNSGANVLTF
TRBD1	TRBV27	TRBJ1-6	TGTGCCAGCCGACCGACAGGGGGCGGCAATAATTCACCCCTCCACTTT	CASRPTGGGNNSPLHF
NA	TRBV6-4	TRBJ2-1	TGTGCCCCCGGGGGAGGTAATGAGCAGTTCTTC	CAPGGGNEQFF
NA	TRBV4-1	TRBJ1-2	TGCGCCAGCAGCCAAATTCAGGGGAACTATGGCTACACCTTC	CASSQIQGNYGYTF
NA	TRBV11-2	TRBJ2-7	TGTGCCAGCAGCTTATCCAGGGGGGCCTACGAGCAGTACTTC	CASSLSRGAYEQYF
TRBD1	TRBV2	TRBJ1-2	TGTGCCAGCGGTGGACAGGGGGCGTATGGCTACACCTTC	CASGGQGAYGYTF